The 21 T cell receptor beta chains below were found in one sample sequenced in a study of cytomegalovirus exposure and HLA in healthy donors. Assay: immunoSEQ multiplex PCR; the TCRdb copy retains only in-frame clones and omits some. The table has about 100,000 clones, 95% seen once. Sequences were obtained from PBMCs. These TCRs come from a young woman in good health and CMV-seronegative.

In this sample, this clone turned up once. CDR3 region: CASSTRPGQGMIGHPGDYGYTF. CDR3 sequence (DNA): TGCGCCAGCAGCACACGCCCGGGACAGGGGATGATAGGCCACCCTGGGGACTATGGCTACACCTTC. V gene TRBV4-1 combines with J gene TRBJ1-2; 10 nucleotides align to TRBD1. This CDR3 spans 22 amino acids. Trimming removed 5 bases from V and 3 bases from J; junction bases left unmatched: 27. Germline V gives CDR1 MGHRA, CDR2 YSYEKL.

V gene TRBV4-1 combines with J gene TRBJ2-7, with a tentative D call TRBD2 (5 bases). The CDR3 is 19 amino acids. CDR1 and CDR2 (germline): MGHRA, YSYEKL. V lost 1 base and J lost 3, with 25 bases in between. CDR3 amino acids: CASSQAHQSGSFWLYEQYF. In DNA, the CDR3 is TGCGCCAGCAGCCAAGCCCACCAGTCGGGGAGTTTTTGGCTCTACGAGCAGTACTTC.

The chain couples TRBV29-1 to TRBJ2-3, with D perhaps matching TRBD2 (5 bases). The germline V gene encodes CDR1 SQVTM and CDR2 ANQGSEA. The V end was cut by 7 bases, the J end by 3 bases, with 14 bases between. The CDR3 contains 13 residues. Here the CDR3 DNA reads TGCAGCGCCGCGGGTGGGGTGACAGATACGCAGTATTTT. Amino acid sequence: CSAAGGVTDTQYF.

The sample holds one count of this clone. The chain is built from TRBV5-4 and TRBJ2-5; no definite D call. This CDR3 region has 13 residues. Deletions cut 0 bases from V and 3 bases from J, with 6 bases between. Germline V CDR1 and CDR2: SGHNT, YYREEE (reference sequence). The CDR3 nucleotides are TGTGCCAGCAGCTTGGAGAGCGAAGAGACCCAGTACTTC. Its translation is CASSLESEETQYF.

This chain uses TRBV4-2 with TRBJ1-4; a possible D gene is TRBD1 (6 bases). CDR3 length equals 18 residues. V lost 1 base and J 4 bases, leaving 19 bases between the germline ends. Germline-derived CDR1 and CDR2 are LGHNA and YNFKEQ. The CDR3 DNA follows: TGTGCCAGCAGCCAAGGACGTATTAGGGGGACAAGTAATGAAAAACTGTTTTTT. This translates into CASSQGRIRGTSNEKLFF.

The genes are TRBV6-5 and TRBJ1-3, with TRBD1 as a possible D gene (5 bases). There are 15 residues in the CDR3. CDR1 is MNHEY, CDR2 SVGAGI, per germline. Trimming shortened V by 7 bases and J by 0 bases, and 13 bases separated the two germline ends. The CDR3 DNA reads as TGTGCCAGCACCAGGGCCACCAACTCTGGAAACACCATATATTTT. This sequence encodes CASTRATNSGNTIYF.

V usage is TRBV7-9 and J usage is TRBJ2-7, with a tentative D call TRBD1 (6 bases). Deletions cut 5 bases from V and 7 bases from J, with 12 bases between. The length of the CDR3 is 12 residues. Germline V gives CDR1 SEHNR, CDR2 FQNEAQ (reference sequence). CDR3 in DNA: TGTGCCAGCAGCCAGACACAGGGAGAGCAGTACTTC. Its protein product is CASSQTQGEQYF.

J is TRBJ1-1 and V is TRBV11-2; TRBD1 aligns across 9 bases. Trimming cost V 5 bases and J 4 bases; bases outside gene matches: 8. CDR1 and CDR2 (germline): SGHAT, FQNNGV. The CDR3 has 15 residues. The CDR3 coding sequence is TGTGCCAGCAGCCACAGGGGGCAGGGGTTCACTGAAGCTTTCTTT. Encoded protein: CASSHRGQGFTEAFF.

The chain has TRBV4-1 and TRBJ1-1, with TRBD1 matching over 10 bases. Germline CDR1 MGHRA, CDR2 YSYEKL. V was pared by 4 bases and J by 1 base, with 15 bases of the junction left unmatched. The CDR3 covers 19 residues. CDR3 sequence: CASSPGTGDYSSRNTEAFF. The CDR3 DNA follows: TGCGCCAGCAGCCCAGGGACAGGGGACTACTCCTCTCGGAACACTGAAGCTTTCTTT.

The chain employs TRBV7-9 and TRBJ2-1, with TRBD1 as a possible D gene (5 bases). Germline V lookup: CDR1 SEHNR, CDR2 FQNEAQ (reference sequence). The germline V and J ends were trimmed by 1 base and 13 bases, with 11 bases remaining between them. The length of the CDR3 is 12 residues. In DNA, the CDR3 is TGTGCCAGCAGCTTAGAAGGGGCTGGTCAGTTCTTC. Translating gives CASSLEGAGQFF.

V is TRBV18 and J is TRBJ2-7; 7 nucleotides align to TRBD1. This CDR3 is 16 amino acids long. Germline V CDR1 and CDR2: KGHSH, LQKENI. V was pared by 3 bases and J by 0 bases, with 8 bases of the junction left unmatched. The CDR3 DNA sequence: TGTGCCAGCTCACCCGGACAGGCAATTAGCTCCTACGAGCAGTACTTC. Translation gives CASSPGQAISSYEQYF.

This chain links TRBV7-9 with TRBJ1-1, with TRBD1 matching over 10 bases. The CDR3 is 15 residues long. The germline V gene encodes CDR1 SEHNR and CDR2 FQNEAQ (reference sequence). With 5 bases clipped from V and 0 bases from J, the junction kept 3 bases outside the gene matches. CDR3 DNA: TGTGCCAGCAGCCGAGGACAGGGGGTGAACACTGAAGCTTTCTTT. It yields the protein CASSRGQGVNTEAFF.

This clone was counted once. This sample also contains other DNA sequences that code for the same CDR3. The chain recombines TRBV30 with TRBJ2-7; TRBD2 agrees at 7 bases. CDR3 length equals 14 residues. The junction had 12 bases not matched to a gene; V was cut back by 8 bases and J by 2 bases. The germline gives CDR1 GTSNPN, CDR2 SVGIG (reference sequence). CDR3 protein: CAGEREGAPYEQYF. CDR3 coding DNA: TGTGCCGGGGAAAGGGAGGGAGCCCCCTACGAGCAGTACTTC.

The CDR3 is CASSPGGDREVYGYTF. The DNA for the CDR3 is TGTGCCAGCTCACCCGGAGGGGACAGGGAGGTCTATGGCTACACCTTC. This chain joins TRBV18 and TRBJ1-2, with 9 bases lining up with TRBD1. Looked up from germline, CDR1 is KGHSH and CDR2 is LQKENI. The CDR3 totals 16 residues. J lost 4 bases, V lost 3 bases, and 9 bases had no gene match.

This clone was seen just once. V is TRBV25-1 and J is TRBJ2-3; D is undetermined. This CDR3 is 11 amino acids long. Germline V CDR1 and CDR2: MGHDK, SYGVNS. Trimming removed 6 bases at V and 6 bases at J, with 7 bases between. The CDR3: CASRSADTQYF. In nucleotides, the CDR3 is TGTGCCAGCAGGAGCGCGGATACGCAGTATTTT. The whole variable domain, filled in from reference TRBV25-1 and TRBJ2-3, reads EADIYQTPRYLVIGTGKKITLECSQTMGHDKMYWYQQDPGMELHLIHYSYGVNSTEKGDLSSESTVSRIRTEHFPLTLESARPSHTSQYLCASRSADTQYFGPGTRLTVL.

This clone came up once. The rearrangement links TRBV6-5 to TRBJ2-2, with D possibly matching TRBD1 (6 bases). The CDR3 loop spans 15 amino acids. Germline CDR1 MNHEY, CDR2 SVGAGI. Trimming stripped 0 bases from V and 1 base from J, with 6 bases between. This CDR3 is CASSYSGQNTGELFF. The CDR3 nucleotides are TGTGCCAGCAGTTACTCGGGACAGAACACCGGGGAGCTGTTTTTT.

The chain couples TRBV28 to TRBJ1-1; no firm D call. Germline-derived CDR1 and CDR2 are MDHEN and SYDVKM. The V and J ends lost 8 bases and 7 bases respectively, with 14 bases between them. The CDR3 spans 12 residues. CDR3 in amino acids: CASWSWAGEAFF. Here the CDR3 DNA reads TGTGCCAGCTGGTCGTGGGCCGGTGAAGCTTTCTTT.

The V call is TRBV5-1, the J call TRBJ1-1; 7 bases fit TRBD1. There are 15 residues in the CDR3. CDR1 is SGHRS, CDR2 YFSETQ, per germline. Trimming cost V 4 bases and J 0 bases; bases outside gene matches: 6. Here the CDR3 reads CASSTRQGLNTEAFF. The CDR3 region has the DNA TGCGCCAGCAGCACCCGACAGGGACTGAACACTGAAGCTTTCTTT. The entire variable domain, with the rest obtained from reference TRBV5-1 and TRBJ1-1, is as follows: KAGVTQTPRYLIKTRGQQVTLSCSPISGHRSVSWYQQTPGQGLQFLFEYFSETQRNKGNFPGRFSGRQFSNSRSEMNVSTLELGDSALYLCASSTRQGLNTEAFFGQGTRLTVV.

This chain links TRBV7-9 with TRBJ2-1, with 7 bases matching TRBD1. Germline CDR1 is SEHNR and CDR2 is FQNEAQ (reference sequence). The CDR3 length is 16 residues. V lost 1 base and J lost 8; bases outside the gene matches: 11. Here the CDR3 DNA reads TGTGCCAGCAGCTTAGGGCTGACAGGGACGACCGATGAGCAGTTCTTC. It translates to CASSLGLTGTTDEQFF.

The sample holds one count of this clone. This chain links TRBV5-6 with TRBJ1-1; D is perhaps TRBD1 (6 bases). CDR3 length equals 15 residues. Germline lookup yields CDR1 SGHDT and CDR2 YYEEEE. The V end was cut by 4 bases, the J end by 1 base, with 14 bases between. The CDR3 sequence: CASSTHPQGNTEAFF. CDR3 DNA sequence: TGTGCCAGCAGCACTCACCCACAGGGGAACACTGAAGCTTTCTTT.

The chain recombines TRBV10-1 with TRBJ2-3, with 15 bases lining up with TRBD2. The CDR3 sequence is 17 residues long. V lost 3 bases and J lost 7; bases outside the gene matches: 8. CDR1 WNHNN and CDR2 SYGVQD come from the germline V gene (reference sequence). The CDR3 coding sequence is TGCGCCAGCAGTGAAGGACTAGCGGGGGGGCCGGAGCATACGCAGTATTTT. This sequence encodes CASSEGLAGGPEHTQYF.